This is a list of T cell receptor beta chains from one sample in a study of human CD8 memory T cell subsets. TCRdb re-called the 5' RACE reads and catalogs CDR3 proteins one per entry, DNA excluded. The sample table includes about 5,500 distinct CDR3 sequences. Sequences were obtained from CD8+ T cells from PBMCs. These receptors all come from a human donor in good health. CDR3s include the opening cysteine and the closing phenylalanine or tryptophan. A row's size may be missing; if present it is once, few, many or a size class.

TRBJ2-1 TRBV10-2 . CASSWTSRAYNEQFF
TRBJ2-3 TRBV6-5 medium-sized CASSYSRTGSTDTQYF
TRBJ2-7 TRBV9 medium-sized CASSPPDRSSYEQYF
TRBJ2-1 TRBV7-2 . CASSLALELAGFNEQFF
TRBJ2-3 TRBV7-9 medium-sized CASSPTSSDTQYF
TRBJ2-1 TRBV12-3/TRBV12-4 . CASTKSGGSSYNEQFF
TRBJ2-2 TRBV11-2 medium-sized CASSLLDSNTGELFF
TRBJ2-5 TRBV19 . CATGDGETQYF
TRBJ1-1 TRBV6-6 . CASQTGSRSTEAFF
TRBJ2-1 TRBV28 . CASSRTSGRSYNEQFF
TRBJ1-1 TRBV7-9 medium-sized CASSLGAYGIDTEAFF
TRBJ1-1 TRBV7-8 . CASRSEGTFGTEAFF
TRBJ1-1 TRBV5-1 . CASSLQRTEAFF
TRBJ2-7 TRBV7-9 . CASSSSDYYEQYF
TRBJ2-3 TRBV4-1 . CASRPDREDTQYF
TRBJ2-1 TRBV9 large CASSVEDSSYNEQFF
TRBJ2-1 TRBV29-1 medium-sized CSVENPSRGVNEQFF
TRBJ2-3 TRBV6-2/TRBV6-3 . CATSIEASTDTQYF
TRBJ1-5 TRBV4-1 . CASSPYEGRRERNQPQHF
TRBJ1-1 TRBV7-9 . CASRGPGNTEAFF
TRBJ1-5 TRBV15 . CATSRYIGSNQPQHF
TRBJ2-4 TRBV6-2/TRBV6-3 . CATVPLSGSVGIQYF
TRBJ2-5 TRBV11-3 . CASSEEGWDYQETQYF
TRBJ1-2 TRBV28 . CASSLGGGEYGYTF
TRBJ2-3 TRBV9 . CASSVYGTSGDTQYF
TRBJ1-5 TRBV27 . CASSTGGRQPQHF
TRBJ1-1 TRBV19 . CASSVIPSTEAFF
TRBJ1-1 TRBV30 . CAWSVGTSTEAFF
TRBJ1-5 TRBV20-1 . CSAAITGRNQPQHF
TRBJ1-6 TRBV27 . CASSYVRNSPLHF
TRBJ2-3 TRBV19 . CACKAGVTSTDTQYF
TRBJ1-1 TRBV7-9 . CASSPVTDEAFF
TRBJ2-2 TRBV28 . CASSLAGTGAPTGELFF
TRBJ2-1 TRBV4-1 . CASSPLGQANYNEQFF
TRBJ2-3 TRBV2 . CASTQLPRAPDTQYF
TRBJ2-1 TRBV9 . CASSAGLRVGEQFF
TRBJ2-1 TRBV6-2/TRBV6-3 . CASSYSRGPPLHNEQFF
TRBJ2-7 TRBV12-3/TRBV12-4 . CASSFLSGTIFYEQYF
TRBJ1-1 TRBV25-1 . CASSMTGYSTEAFF
TRBJ1-1 TRBV9 . CASSAGVEAFF
TRBJ1-1 TRBV4-2 medium-sized CASSQDRTNTEAFF
TRBJ2-1 TRBV5-4 . CASSSSGLSSYNEQFF
TRBJ2-7 TRBV20-1 . CSANLVLSSYEQYF
TRBJ1-1 TRBV12-3/TRBV12-4 medium-sized CASSSSPQRSTEAFF
TRBJ2-1 TRBV7-2 medium-sized CASSFGHGNEQFF
TRBJ2-7 TRBV20-1 . CSAIPGQGAYEQYF
TRBJ2-1 TRBV27 . CASSSAGGAHNEQFF
TRBJ1-2 TRBV13 . CASSLGSPGYTF
TRBJ2-3 TRBV9 . CASSEDRGRDTQYF
TRBJ1-2 TRBV30 . CACRLPGQGYYGYTF
TRBJ1-5 TRBV30 . CASAQGSDQPQHF
TRBJ2-7 TRBV5-1 . CASSLETLAGFGTYEQYF
TRBJ1-2 TRBV4-3 medium-sized CASSQERNHYGYTF
TRBJ2-1 TRBV20-1 medium-sized CSASSSQSSYNEQFF